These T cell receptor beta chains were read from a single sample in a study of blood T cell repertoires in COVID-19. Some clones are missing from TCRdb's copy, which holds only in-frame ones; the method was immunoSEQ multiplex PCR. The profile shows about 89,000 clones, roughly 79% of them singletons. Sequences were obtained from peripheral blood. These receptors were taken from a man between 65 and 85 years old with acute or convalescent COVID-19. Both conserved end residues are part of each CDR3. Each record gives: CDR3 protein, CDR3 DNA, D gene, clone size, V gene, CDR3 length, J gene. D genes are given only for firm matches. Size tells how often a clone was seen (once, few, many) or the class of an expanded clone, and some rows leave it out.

cdr3_aa: CASSPESGSRTEAFF
cdr3_nt: TGTGCCAGCTCACCAGAATCGGGGTCACGCACTGAAGCTTTCTTT
d_call: NA
clone_size: NA
v_call: TRBV18
cdr3_length: 15
j_call: TRBJ1-1

cdr3_aa: CASSPRRDTGELFF
cdr3_nt: TGTGCCAGCAGCCCGAGGCGTGATACCGGGGAGCTGTTTTTT
d_call: NA
clone_size: NA
v_call: TRBV7-2
cdr3_length: 14
j_call: TRBJ2-2

cdr3_aa: CASSDSGVNEQFF
cdr3_nt: TGTGCCAGCAGTGACTCGGGAGTCAATGAGCAGTTCTTC
d_call: NA
clone_size: few
v_call: TRBV2
cdr3_length: 13
j_call: TRBJ2-1

cdr3_aa: CASRLAGGQYNEQFF
cdr3_nt: TGTGCCAGCCGACTAGCGGGGGGACAGTACAATGAGCAGTTCTTC
d_call: TRBD2
clone_size: few
v_call: TRBV6-5
cdr3_length: 15
j_call: TRBJ2-1

cdr3_aa: CASSPRDSREQFF
cdr3_nt: TGTGCCAGCTCACCCAGGGACAGTCGTGAGCAGTTCTTC
d_call: TRBD1
clone_size: NA
v_call: TRBV18
cdr3_length: 13
j_call: TRBJ2-1

cdr3_aa: CASNHRGAGKTQYF
cdr3_nt: TGTGCCAGCAATCATCGGGGCGCGGGGAAGACCCAGTACTTC
d_call: NA
clone_size: NA
v_call: TRBV14
cdr3_length: 14
j_call: TRBJ2-5

cdr3_aa: CASAGTSFADTQYF
cdr3_nt: TGCGCCAGCGCCGGGACTAGTTTCGCAGATACGCAGTATTTT
d_call: TRBD2
clone_size: NA
v_call: TRBV5-1
cdr3_length: 14
j_call: TRBJ2-3

cdr3_aa: CASSQVGNEQFF
cdr3_nt: TGCGCCAGCAGCCAAGTCGGCAATGAGCAGTTCTTC
d_call: NA
clone_size: NA
v_call: TRBV4-3
cdr3_length: 12
j_call: TRBJ2-1

cdr3_aa: CSARQGDGYTF
cdr3_nt: TGCAGTGCTAGACAGGGGGATGGCTACACCTTC
d_call: TRBD1
clone_size: NA
v_call: TRBV20-1
cdr3_length: 11
j_call: TRBJ1-2

cdr3_aa: CASSYISQSYEQYF
cdr3_nt: TGTGCCAGCAGTTATATCTCACAATCCTACGAGCAGTACTTC
d_call: NA
clone_size: NA
v_call: TRBV6-5
cdr3_length: 14
j_call: TRBJ2-7

cdr3_aa: CASSLVIENEQFF
cdr3_nt: TGTGCCAGCAGCTTGGTAATCGAGAATGAGCAGTTCTTC
d_call: NA
clone_size: NA
v_call: TRBV7-2
cdr3_length: 13
j_call: TRBJ2-1

cdr3_aa: CASSYSQGADTEAFF
cdr3_nt: TGTGCCAGCAGTTATTCTCAGGGTGCGGACACTGAAGCTTTCTTT
d_call: NA
clone_size: NA
v_call: TRBV6-5
cdr3_length: 15
j_call: TRBJ1-1

cdr3_aa: CATSKREGITEAFF
cdr3_nt: TGTGCCACCTCGAAGAGGGAAGGGATCACTGAAGCTTTCTTT
d_call: NA
clone_size: NA
v_call: TRBV6-5
cdr3_length: 14
j_call: TRBJ1-1